One and the same sample provided the 6 T cell receptor beta chains below, sequenced in a study of PD-L1 blockade in urothelial cancer. Stated time point: peripheral blood 6 weeks after treatment start. TCRdb keeps only in-frame clones here, not all; method: immunoSEQ multiplex PCR. The table lists around 33,000 clones, about 89% of them singletons. The sequencing used PBMCs, collected around atezolizumab (anti-PD-L1) treatment. These receptors all come from a man at least 80 years old with urothelial cancer.

The chain recombines TRBV5-6 with TRBJ1-1; D is uncertain. CDR1 and CDR2 from the germline V gene are SGHDT and YYEEEE. V lost 0 bases and J 1 base, leaving 10 bases between the germline ends. This CDR3 region has 15 residues. CDR3: CASSLVGRENTEAFF. Written as DNA, the CDR3 is TGTGCCAGCAGCTTGGTAGGGAGGGAGAACACTGAAGCTTTCTTT.

V gene TRBV19 combines with J gene TRBJ1-2; TRBD1 matches 9 bases. V lost 8 bases, J lost 0 bases, and 7 bases stayed unmatched. This CDR3 contains 15 residues. Germline V gives CDR1 LNHDA, CDR2 SQIVND (reference sequence). CDR3 in DNA: TGTGCCAGTGGTACGACAGGGGGAACTAACTATGGCTACACCTTC. This sequence encodes CASGTTGGTNYGYTF.

This chain links TRBV19 with TRBJ1-5; D is uncertain. Per the germline V gene, CDR1 is LNHDA and CDR2 is SQIVND (reference sequence). The CDR3 has 12 residues. The V end lost 8 bases, the J end lost 5 bases, and 10 bases lay between the germline ends. The CDR3: CASRVRDQPQHF. CDR3 nucleotide sequence: TGTGCCAGTCGTGTTAGAGATCAGCCCCAGCATTTT.

The chain carries TRBV27 and TRBJ2-7; 11 bases are a match to TRBD1. Germline V CDR1 and CDR2: MNHEY, SMNVEV (reference sequence). CDR3 length: 14 residues. The V gene end was trimmed by 3 bases and the J gene end by 2 bases; junction bases not matched to a gene: 0. The CDR3 region has the DNA TGTGCCAGCAGTTTGGGACAGGGGGCCTACGAGCAGTACTTC. Encoded protein: CASSLGQGAYEQYF.

The chain employs TRBV10-3 and TRBJ2-6, with 10 positions matching TRBD1. Germline CDR1 reads ENHRY; CDR2 reads SYGVKD. V trimming: 3 bases; J trimming: 2 bases; junction bases outside the gene matches: 7. This CDR3 comprises 18 residues. In DNA form, the CDR3 reads TGTGCCATCAGTGACCGACAGGGGGCCCGCCCTGGGGCCAACGTCCTGACTTTC. Protein product: CAISDRQGARPGANVLTF.

The V call is TRBV5-1, the J call TRBJ1-1; possibly TRBD1 for D (6 bases). Germline V gene lookup returns CDR1 SGHRS and CDR2 YFSETQ. Trimming took 0 bases from V and 4 from J, leaving 19 bases between them. The CDR3 spans 17 residues. CDR3 protein: CASSLALRPGEFTEAFF. CDR3 nucleotide sequence: TGCGCCAGCAGCTTGGCGCTGAGGCCAGGGGAGTTCACTGAAGCTTTCTTT.